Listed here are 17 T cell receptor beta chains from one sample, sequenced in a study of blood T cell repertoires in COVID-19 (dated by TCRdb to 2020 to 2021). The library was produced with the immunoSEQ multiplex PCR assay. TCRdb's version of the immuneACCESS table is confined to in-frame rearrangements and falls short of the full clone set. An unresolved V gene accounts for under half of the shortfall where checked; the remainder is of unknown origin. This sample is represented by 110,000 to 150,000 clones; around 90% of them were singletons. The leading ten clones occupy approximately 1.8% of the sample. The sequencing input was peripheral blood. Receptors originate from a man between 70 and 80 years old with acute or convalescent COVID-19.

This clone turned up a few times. The CDR3 loop is CASSFSDRYEQYF. CDR3 sequence (DNA): TGTGCCAGCAGCTTCTCGGACAGGTACGAGCAGTACTTC. V is TRBV7-9 and J is TRBJ2-7, with TRBD1 matching 7 bases. In germline, CDR1 is SEHNR, CDR2 FQNEAQ (reference sequence). Trimming removed 3 bases from V and 4 bases from J; junction bases left unmatched: 3. This CDR3 has 13 residues.

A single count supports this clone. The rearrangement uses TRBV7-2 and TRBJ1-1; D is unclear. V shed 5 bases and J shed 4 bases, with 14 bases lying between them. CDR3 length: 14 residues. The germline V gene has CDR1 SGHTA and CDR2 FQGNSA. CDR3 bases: TGTGCCAGCAGCCCCTACCTCCATTCCACTGAAGCTTTCTTT. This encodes CASSPYLHSTEAFF.

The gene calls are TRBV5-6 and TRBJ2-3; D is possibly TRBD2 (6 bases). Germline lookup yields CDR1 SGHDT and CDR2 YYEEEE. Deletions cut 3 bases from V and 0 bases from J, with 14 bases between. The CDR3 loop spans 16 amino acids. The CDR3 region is CASSWRDVPSTDTQYF. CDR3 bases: TGTGCCAGCAGCTGGAGGGACGTTCCTAGCACAGATACGCAGTATTTT.

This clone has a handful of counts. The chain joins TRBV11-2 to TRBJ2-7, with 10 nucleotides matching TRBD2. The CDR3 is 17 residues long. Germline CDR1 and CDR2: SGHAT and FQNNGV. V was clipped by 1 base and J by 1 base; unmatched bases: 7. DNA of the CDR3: TGTGCCAGCAGCTTAGGTAGCGGGAGGTCTTGGTCCTACGAGCAGTACTTC. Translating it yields CASSLGSGRSWSYEQYF.

CDR3 in amino acids: CASERGAGGQETQYF. The CDR3 nucleotides read TGCGCCAGCGAACGAGGAGCGGGAGGGCAAGAGACCCAGTACTTC. The chain couples TRBV5-1 to TRBJ2-5, with TRBD2 identical over 10 bases. Germline CDR1 is SGHRS and CDR2 is YFSETQ. CDR3 size: 15 residues. Trimming removed 7 bases from V and 2 bases from J; junction bases left unmatched: 8.

The CDR3 sequence is CASSIGTGGYGYTF. CDR3 coding DNA: TGTGCCAGTAGTATTGGGACAGGGGGCTATGGCTACACCTTC. This rearrangement joins TRBV19 to TRBJ1-2; 11 bases line up with TRBD1. V dropped 3 bases and J dropped 4; count of bases not matched to a gene: 1. The CDR3 loop spans 14 amino acids. Germline CDR1 reads LNHDA; CDR2 reads SQIVND (reference sequence).

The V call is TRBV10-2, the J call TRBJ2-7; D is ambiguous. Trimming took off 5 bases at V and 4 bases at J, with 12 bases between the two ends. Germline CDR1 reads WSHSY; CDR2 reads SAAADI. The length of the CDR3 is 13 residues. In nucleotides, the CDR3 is TGCGCCAGCAGTCTGGCGGTTGGGTACGAGCAGTACTTC. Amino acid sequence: CASSLAVGYEQYF.

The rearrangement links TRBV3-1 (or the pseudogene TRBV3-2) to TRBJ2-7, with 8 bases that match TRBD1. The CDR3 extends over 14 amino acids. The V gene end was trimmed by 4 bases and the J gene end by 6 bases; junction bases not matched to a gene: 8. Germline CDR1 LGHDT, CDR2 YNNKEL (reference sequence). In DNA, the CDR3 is TGTGCCAGCAGCCTCGTCCAGGGGGCGGGCGAGCAGTACTTC. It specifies CASSLVQGAGEQYF.

Written as DNA, the CDR3 is TGTGCCAGCACCGTGGGGGGATACGAAAAACTGTTTTTT. This sequence encodes CASTVGGYEKLFF. The chain uses TRBV6-5 and TRBJ1-4; D is possibly TRBD1 (5 bases). The CDR3 consists of 13 residues. The germline V gene encodes CDR1 MNHEY and CDR2 SVGAGI. V lost 7 bases, J lost 8 bases, and 14 bases lay in between.

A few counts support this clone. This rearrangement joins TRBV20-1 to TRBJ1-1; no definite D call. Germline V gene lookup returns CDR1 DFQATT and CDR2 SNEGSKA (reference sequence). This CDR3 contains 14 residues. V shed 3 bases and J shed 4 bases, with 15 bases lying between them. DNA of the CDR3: TGCAGTGCTAGTGACCTGAGAGGGTTCACTGAAGCTTTCTTT. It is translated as CSASDLRGFTEAFF.

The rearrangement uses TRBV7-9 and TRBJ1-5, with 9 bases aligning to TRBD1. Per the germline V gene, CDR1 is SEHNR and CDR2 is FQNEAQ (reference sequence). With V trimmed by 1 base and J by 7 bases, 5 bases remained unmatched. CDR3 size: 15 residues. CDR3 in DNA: TGTGCCAGCAGCTTAGGAACAGGGGGCATCCAGCCCCAGCATTTT. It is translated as CASSLGTGGIQPQHF.

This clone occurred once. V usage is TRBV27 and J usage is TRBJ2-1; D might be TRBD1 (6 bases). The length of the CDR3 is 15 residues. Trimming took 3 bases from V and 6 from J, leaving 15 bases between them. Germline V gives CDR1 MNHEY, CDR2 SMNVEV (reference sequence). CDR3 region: CASSFGPQGLNEQFF. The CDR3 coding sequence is TGTGCCAGCAGTTTCGGTCCACAGGGTCTCAATGAGCAGTTCTTC.

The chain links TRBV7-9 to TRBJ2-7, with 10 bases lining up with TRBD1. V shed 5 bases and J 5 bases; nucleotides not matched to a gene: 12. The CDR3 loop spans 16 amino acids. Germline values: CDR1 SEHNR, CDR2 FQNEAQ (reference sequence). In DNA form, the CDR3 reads TGTGCCAGCAGCCCAGAAGTGGGACAGGGGCCCCACGAGCAGTACTTC. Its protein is CASSPEVGQGPHEQYF.

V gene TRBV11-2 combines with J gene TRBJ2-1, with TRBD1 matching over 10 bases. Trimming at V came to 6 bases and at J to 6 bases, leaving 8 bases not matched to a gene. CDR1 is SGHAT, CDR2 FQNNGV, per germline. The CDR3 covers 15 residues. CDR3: CASRPPGQGTNEQFF. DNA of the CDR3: TGTGCCAGCAGACCGCCGGGACAGGGGACCAATGAGCAGTTCTTC.

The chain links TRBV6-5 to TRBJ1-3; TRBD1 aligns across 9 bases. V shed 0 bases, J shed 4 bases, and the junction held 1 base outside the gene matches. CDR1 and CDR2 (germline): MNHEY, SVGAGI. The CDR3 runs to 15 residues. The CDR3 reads CASSYSGQGGNTIYF. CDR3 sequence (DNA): TGTGCCAGCAGTTACTCCGGACAGGGGGGAAACACCATATATTTT.

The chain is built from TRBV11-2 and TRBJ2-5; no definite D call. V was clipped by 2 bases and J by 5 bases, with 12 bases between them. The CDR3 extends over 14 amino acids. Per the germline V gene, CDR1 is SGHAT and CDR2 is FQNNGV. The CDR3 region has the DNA TGTGCCAGCAGCTTAATCCCCTCGTTGGAGACCCAGTACTTC. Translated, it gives CASSLIPSLETQYF.

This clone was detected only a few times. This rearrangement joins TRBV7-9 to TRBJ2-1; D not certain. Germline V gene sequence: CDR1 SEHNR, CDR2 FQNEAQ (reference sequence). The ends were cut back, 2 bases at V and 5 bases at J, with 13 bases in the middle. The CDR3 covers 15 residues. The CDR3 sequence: CASSLSRLVNNEQFF. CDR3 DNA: TGTGCCAGCAGCTTAAGTCGTCTAGTTAACAATGAGCAGTTCTTC.